A selection of T cell receptor beta chains follows, all from one sample in a study of untreated major depressive disorder. Clones were sequenced by immunoSEQ multiplex PCR, and TCRdb holds only the in-frame ones, with some missing. Among approximately 24,000 clones listed, 91% were seen once. Sequencing was carried out using CD4+ T cells from PBMCs. The receptors come from a woman in her twenties or thirties with major depressive disorder. CDR3s include the opening cysteine and the closing phenylalanine or tryptophan. The D gene is left open where the match is weak. Expanded clones get a size class; other rows say once, few or many, or leave the size out.

D gene: .
J gene: TRBJ1-1
CDR3 length: 17
clone size: .
V gene: TRBV5-1
CDR3 DNA: TGCGCCAGCAGCTTGGCCGGCCAGAATGGCATGAACACTGAAGCTTTCTTT
CDR3 protein: CASSLAGQNGMNTEAFF

D gene: TRBD1
J gene: TRBJ1-3
CDR3 length: 15
clone size: once
V gene: TRBV11-3
CDR3 DNA: TGTGCCAGCAGTTCACAGGGGTTGACTGGAAACACCATATATTTT
CDR3 protein: CASSSQGLTGNTIYF

D gene: .
J gene: TRBJ2-1
CDR3 length: 15
clone size: .
V gene: TRBV28
CDR3 DNA: TGTGCCAGCAGTCCATCCCCAAGCCGAAGCAATGAGCAGTTCTTC
CDR3 protein: CASSPSPSRSNEQFF

D gene: .
J gene: TRBJ2-1
CDR3 length: 12
clone size: .
V gene: TRBV4-2
CDR3 DNA: TGTGCCAGCAGCCTGAACAAAATGGAGCAGTTCTTC
CDR3 protein: CASSLNKMEQFF

D gene: .
J gene: TRBJ1-2
CDR3 length: 16
clone size: .
V gene: TRBV15
CDR3 DNA: TGTGCCACCAGCAGAGATATGCCCAGGGGAGAGTATGGCTACACCTTC
CDR3 protein: CATSRDMPRGEYGYTF

D gene: .
J gene: TRBJ2-1
CDR3 length: 15
clone size: .
V gene: TRBV11-3
CDR3 DNA: TGTGCCAGCAGCAACACCCTCATGGAGTACAATGAGCAGTTCTTC
CDR3 protein: CASSNTLMEYNEQFF

D gene: TRBD2
J gene: TRBJ2-7
CDR3 length: 18
clone size: .
V gene: TRBV4-1
CDR3 DNA: TGCGCCAGCAGCCAAGAGGGACTAGCGGCTTATGGGGGCTACGAGCAGTACTTC
CDR3 protein: CASSQEGLAAYGGYEQYF

D gene: .
J gene: TRBJ2-2
CDR3 length: 17
clone size: .
V gene: TRBV5-4
CDR3 DNA: TGTGCCAGCAGCTTGGGTATGACTTCTTCGAACACCGGGGAGCTGTTTTTT
CDR3 protein: CASSLGMTSSNTGELFF

D gene: TRBD1
J gene: TRBJ1-1
CDR3 length: 14
clone size: .
V gene: TRBV5-1
CDR3 DNA: TGCGCCAGCAGCAGCACCGGGACAGGGACTGAAGCTTTCTTT
CDR3 protein: CASSSTGTGTEAFF

D gene: TRBD1
J gene: TRBJ1-2
CDR3 length: 17
clone size: .
V gene: TRBV4-3
CDR3 DNA: TGCGCCAGCAGCCAAGTTAGGGGACAGGGGGCTGGATATGGCTACACCTTC
CDR3 protein: CASSQVRGQGAGYGYTF

D gene: .
J gene: TRBJ1-1
CDR3 length: 13
clone size: .
V gene: TRBV9
CDR3 DNA: TGTGCCAGCAGCCAAACAGGGAGGACTGAAGCTTTCTTT
CDR3 protein: CASSQTGRTEAFF

D gene: .
J gene: TRBJ1-2
CDR3 length: 14
clone size: .
V gene: TRBV28
CDR3 DNA: TGTGCCAGCAGTTCTCTTGGACAGACGTATGGCTACACCTTC
CDR3 protein: CASSSLGQTYGYTF

D gene: .
J gene: TRBJ1-4
CDR3 length: 15
clone size: .
V gene: TRBV5-1
CDR3 DNA: TGCGCCAGCAGCCTGATGTTACAGGCTGGCGAAAAACTGTTTTTT
CDR3 protein: CASSLMLQAGEKLFF

D gene: TRBD1
J gene: TRBJ1-2
CDR3 length: 15
clone size: .
V gene: TRBV6-5
CDR3 DNA: TGTGCCAGCAGGAATACAGGGGCGGTTAACTATGGCTACACCTTC
CDR3 protein: CASRNTGAVNYGYTF

D gene: TRBD2
J gene: TRBJ2-2
CDR3 length: 15
clone size: .
V gene: TRBV5-1
CDR3 DNA: TGCGCCAGCAAGCTAGCGGGAGGAAACACCGGGGAGCTGTTTTTT
CDR3 protein: CASKLAGGNTGELFF

D gene: .
J gene: TRBJ2-5
CDR3 length: 14
clone size: .
V gene: TRBV10-3
CDR3 DNA: TGTGCCATCAGTGAGAGAGGAGGTCAAGAGACCCAGTACTTC
CDR3 protein: CAISERGGQETQYF

D gene: .
J gene: TRBJ2-1
CDR3 length: 13
clone size: .
V gene: TRBV13
CDR3 DNA: TGTGCCAGCAGCTTTGTGGGGACTGAGGAGCAGTTCTTC
CDR3 protein: CASSFVGTEEQFF

D gene: TRBD2
J gene: TRBJ2-1
CDR3 length: 15
clone size: .
V gene: TRBV5-1
CDR3 DNA: TGCGCCAGCAGTTTCTGGACTAGCGGTAACAATGAGCAGTTCTTC
CDR3 protein: CASSFWTSGNNEQFF

D gene: TRBD2
J gene: TRBJ2-5
CDR3 length: 16
clone size: .
V gene: TRBV5-1
CDR3 DNA: TGCGCCAGCAGCTGGGGTTTTGGCGGGAGTGTTGAGACCCAGTACTTC
CDR3 protein: CASSWGFGGSVETQYF

D gene: TRBD1
J gene: TRBJ2-7
CDR3 length: 15
clone size: .
V gene: TRBV4-3
CDR3 DNA: TGCGCCAGCAGCCCCGTGGCGGGACAGGGCTACGAGCAGTACTTC
CDR3 protein: CASSPVAGQGYEQYF

D gene: .
J gene: TRBJ2-3
CDR3 length: 11
clone size: .
V gene: TRBV2
CDR3 DNA: TGTGCCAGCAGCTTGAGAGATACGCAGTATTTT
CDR3 protein: CASSLRDTQYF

D gene: TRBD2
J gene: TRBJ2-7
CDR3 length: 15
clone size: once
V gene: TRBV7-8
CDR3 DNA: TGTGCCAGCAGCCCCCGGCTAGCGGCCTCCTACGAGCAGTACTTC
CDR3 protein: CASSPRLAASYEQYF

D gene: TRBD2
J gene: TRBJ2-7
CDR3 length: 16
clone size: once
V gene: TRBV4-2
CDR3 DNA: TGTGCCAGCAGCCAAGTCACTAGCGGGAGGGTAGGCGAGCAGTACTTC
CDR3 protein: CASSQVTSGRVGEQYF

D gene: .
J gene: TRBJ1-4
CDR3 length: 15
clone size: once
V gene: TRBV4-3
CDR3 DNA: TGCGCCAGCAGCCAAGGAAGCTCAAAGAATGAAAAACTGTTTTTT
CDR3 protein: CASSQGSSKNEKLFF

D gene: .
J gene: TRBJ2-7
CDR3 length: 14
clone size: once
V gene: TRBV18
CDR3 DNA: TGTGCCAGCTCACCACAGGAAGGGGTAGAGGAGCAGTACTTC
CDR3 protein: CASSPQEGVEEQYF

D gene: .
J gene: TRBJ2-2
CDR3 length: 12
clone size: .
V gene: TRBV15
CDR3 DNA: TGTGCCACCAGCAGAGTTGTCGGGGAGCTGTTTTTT
CDR3 protein: CATSRVVGELFF

D gene: TRBD2
J gene: TRBJ2-3
CDR3 length: 15
clone size: .
V gene: TRBV4-1
CDR3 DNA: TGCGCCAGCAGCCTTGGGACTAGCGGGGGGGATACGCAGTATTTT
CDR3 protein: CASSLGTSGGDTQYF

D gene: .
J gene: TRBJ1-4
CDR3 length: 13
clone size: .
V gene: TRBV28
CDR3 DNA: TGTGCCAGCCGGACAGCCGCTAATGAAAAACTGTTTTTT
CDR3 protein: CASRTAANEKLFF

D gene: TRBD2
J gene: TRBJ2-1
CDR3 length: 16
clone size: .
V gene: TRBV7-3
CDR3 DNA: TGTGCCAGCAGCAGTTCACTAGCGGACTCCTACAATGAGCAGTTCTTC
CDR3 protein: CASSSSLADSYNEQFF

D gene: .
J gene: TRBJ2-1
CDR3 length: 14
clone size: .
V gene: TRBV5-4
CDR3 DNA: TGTGCCAGCAGCTCGGCGGGCCCTCTCAATGAGCAGTTCTTC
CDR3 protein: CASSSAGPLNEQFF

D gene: .
J gene: TRBJ1-2
CDR3 length: 14
clone size: few
V gene: TRBV7-9
CDR3 DNA: TGTGCCAGCAGCTTATCAGGGGAGGACTATGGCTACACCTTC
CDR3 protein: CASSLSGEDYGYTF

D gene: TRBD1
J gene: TRBJ2-1
CDR3 length: 14
clone size: .
V gene: TRBV5-1
CDR3 DNA: TGCGCCAGCAGCAAAGGGGGCTCTGGAAATGAGCAGTTCTTC
CDR3 protein: CASSKGGSGNEQFF

D gene: TRBD2
J gene: TRBJ2-2
CDR3 length: 14
clone size: .
V gene: TRBV28
CDR3 DNA: TGTGCCAGCAGTTTAGCGGGGGGCACCGGGGAGCTGTTTTTT
CDR3 protein: CASSLAGGTGELFF

D gene: .
J gene: TRBJ1-1
CDR3 length: 12
clone size: .
V gene: TRBV29-1
CDR3 DNA: TGCAGCGTTGACGGGGGGATTGGTGGGGCTTTCTTT
CDR3 protein: CSVDGGIGGAFF

D gene: TRBD1
J gene: TRBJ1-5
CDR3 length: 13
clone size: .
V gene: TRBV27
CDR3 DNA: TGTGCCAGCAGTTCAGGGGGAGGCCAGCCCCAGCATTTT
CDR3 protein: CASSSGGGQPQHF

D gene: .
J gene: TRBJ1-2
CDR3 length: 12
clone size: .
V gene: TRBV9
CDR3 DNA: TGTGCCAGCAGCTTATCCTCCTATGGCTACACCTTC
CDR3 protein: CASSLSSYGYTF

D gene: TRBD2
J gene: TRBJ2-6
CDR3 length: 16
clone size: .
V gene: TRBV6-6
CDR3 DNA: TGTGCCAGCACTCAGCCGGGGGGGGCTGGGGCCAACGTCCTGACTTTC
CDR3 protein: CASTQPGGAGANVLTF